This TCR beta chain was observed in a study of blood T cell repertoires in COVID-19. Study at large: The samples span acute and convalescent COVID-19 from the United States, Italy and Spain. Sources were T cells, B-cell-depleted T cells, or PBMCs; the material itself was cDNA or gDNA.

Original processing methods: The assay estimated nucleated cells by amplifying reference gene primers. Clones were read by immunoSEQ multiplex PCR, and TCRdb kept only the in-frame ones, dropping some. D and trimming were read from the DNA, whereas the V and J calls and clone size are those reported in that table. The table has tens of thousands of clones, more than 75% seen once. Trimming stripped 4 bases from V and 0 bases from J, with 16 bases between. CDR3 length: 16 amino acids. Specimen: peripheral blood. The chain carries TRBV5-7 and TRBJ1-1; D remains ambiguous. TRBV5-7 has ORF status, its function being uncertain. The receptor was isolated from a man aged 45 to 65 with active or convalescent COVID-19. This CDR3 reads CASSPKLQVMNTEAFF. The CDR3 DNA follows: TGTGCCAGCAGCCCGAAGCTCCAGGTGATGAACACTGAAGCTTTCTTT.